This entry lists 11 T cell receptor beta chains sequenced from one sample in a study of T cell responses to AZD1222 COVID-19 vaccine. Libraries were prepared by immunoSEQ multiplex PCR; TCRdb keeps only in-frame clonotypes and omits some of them. The data show about 180,000 clones, 80% to 95% seen once. This specimen was peripheral blood, taken 28 days after the second AZD1222 dose. These receptors were collected from an adult who received the AZD1222 COVID-19 vaccine.

The chain has TRBV21-1 and TRBJ1-5; the DNA was not compared with TRBD1, the D call given in the table. TRBV21-1 corresponds to a pseudogene. This CDR3 has 15 residues. The CDR3: CASSKCAGGNQPQHF. The DNA of the CDR3 is TGTGCCAGCAGCAAATGCGCAGGGGGCAATCAGCCCCAGCATTTT.

The chain is built from TRBV30 and TRBJ2-3; 9 positions agree with TRBD2. After removal of 4 bases from V and 9 bases from J, the junction contained 14 bases not matched to a gene. Germline CDR1 is GTSNPN and CDR2 is SVGIG (reference sequence). This CDR3 comprises 15 residues. CDR3 in DNA: TGTGCCTGGACCCGCACTAGCGGGCCAACAGGGACGCAGTATTTT. Translated, it gives CAWTRTSGPTGTQYF.

The chain links TRBV2 to TRBJ2-7; D possibly matches TRBD1 or TRBD2 (5 bases each). The CDR3 extends over 15 amino acids. Trimming cost V 3 bases and J 2 bases, with 14 bases left between them. The germline CDR1 and CDR2 sequences are SNHLY and FYNNEI. For the CDR3, the DNA is TGTGCCAGCAGTGACACAGGACTTTTGACCTACGAGCAGTACTTC. This sequence encodes CASSDTGLLTYEQYF.

The gene calls are TRBV5-6 and TRBJ1-1; 7 positions match TRBD1. This CDR3 region has 16 residues. The germline CDR1 and CDR2 sequences are SGHDT and YYEEEE. V was clipped by 5 bases and J by 0 bases; unmatched bases: 10. The CDR3 nucleotides are TGTGCCAGCAGGACGACAGGGATTTCTCTGAACACTGAAGCTTTCTTT. Protein product: CASRTTGISLNTEAFF.

The V call is TRBV5-5, the J call TRBJ1-5, with a weak D call TRBD1 (6 bases). From germline, CDR1 is SGHKS and CDR2 YYEKEE (reference sequence). The V gene lost 4 bases and the J gene lost 2 bases, with 19 bases spanning the gap. The CDR3 covers 17 residues. CDR3 loop: CASSEDRTGFGNQPQHF. CDR3 nucleotide sequence: TGTGCCAGCAGCGAGGACCGAACAGGGTTCGGCAATCAGCCCCAGCATTTT.

The V gene is TRBV4-1, the J gene TRBJ2-4, with TRBD1 as a possible D gene (6 bases). Germline V gene data show CDR1 as MGHRA and CDR2 as YSYEKL. The CDR3 is 14 residues long. The V and J ends lost 2 bases and 5 bases respectively, with 10 bases between them. CDR3 protein: CASSQQDSQNIQYF. CDR3 DNA sequence: TGCGCCAGCAGCCAACAGGACAGTCAAAACATTCAGTACTTC.

This chain uses TRBV13 with TRBJ1-6; 7 bases map to TRBD1. CDR1 is PRHDT and CDR2 is FYEKMQ in the germline V gene (reference sequence). The CDR3 contains 15 residues. J gave up 5 bases and V 5 bases, and 6 bases lay outside the gene matches. The CDR3 nucleotides are TGTGCCAGCAGCCCTGGACAGGTTGATAATTCACCCCTCCACTTT. It codes for CASSPGQVDNSPLHF.

The gene calls are TRBV18 and TRBJ1-6, with TRBD1 as a possible D gene (5 bases). Germline values: CDR1 KGHSH, CDR2 LQKENI. The V end was cut by 0 bases, the J end by 9 bases, with 15 bases between. The CDR3 covers 16 residues. The chain's CDR3 is CASSPPEGRALSPLHF. The CDR3 nucleotides read TGTGCCAGCTCACCACCCGAGGGGCGGGCGCTTTCACCCCTCCACTTT. The complete variable domain, with remaining parts taken from reference TRBV18 and TRBJ1-6, reads NAGVMQNPRHLVRRRGQEARLRCSPMKGHSHVYWYRQLPEEGLKFMVYLQKENIIDESGMPKERFSAEFPKEGPSILRIQQVVRGDSAAYFCASSPPEGRALSPLHFGNGTRLTVT.

This clone occurred once. This chain uses TRBV10-3 with TRBJ1-4, with D uncertain. Germline lookup yields CDR1 ENHRY and CDR2 SYGVKD. V was clipped by 7 bases and J by 4 bases, with 7 bases between them. CDR3 size: 12 residues. CDR3 DNA: TGTGCCATCAAGCAGGATAATGAAAAACTGTTTTTT. This translates into CAIKQDNEKLFF.

The rearrangement joins TRBV6-5 to TRBJ1-3; no reliable D call. V lost 7 bases and J lost 3, with 13 bases in between. There are 14 residues in the CDR3. Germline loops: CDR1 MNHEY, CDR2 SVGAGI. The CDR3 region is CASIERRSGNTIYF. In DNA form, the CDR3 reads TGTGCCAGCATCGAGAGGAGGAGTGGAAACACCATATATTTT.

In this sample, this clone turned up once. The V gene is TRBV25-1, the J gene TRBJ2-1; D gene unclear. Trimming removed 7 bases at V and 7 bases at J, with 5 bases between. The CDR3 loop spans 10 amino acids. Looked up from germline, CDR1 is MGHDK and CDR2 is SYGVNS. CDR3 sequence (DNA): TGTGCCAGCAAGGGAAATGAGCAGTTCTTC. This translates into CASKGNEQFF.